Reported below is one T cell receptor (beta chain). These data originate in a study of T cells in localized non-small cell lung cancer. The CDR3 sequence is 17 residues long. V was cut by 3 bases and J by 0 bases, with 15 bases left in between. The V gene's germline CDR1 is LGHNA and CDR2 YSLEER. TCRdb's table, derived via immunoSEQ multiplex PCR, lists solely in-frame clones and lacks some. Of about 53,000 clones in the sample, around 80% were seen once. V usage is TRBV4-3 and J usage is TRBJ1-3; D gene ambiguous. The source is a man aged 40 to 70 with stage III lung adenocarcinoma. The sample was peripheral blood mononuclear cells, taken before any cancer treatment. CDR3 nucleotide sequence: TGCGCCAGCAGCCAGACACCCTCAGGAGGCTCTGGAAACACCATATATTTT. Protein product: CASSQTPSGGSGNTIYF.